This T cell receptor (beta chain) is drawn from a study of radiotherapy plus CTLA-4 blockade in lung cancer. On this clone: The sample carries other DNA sequences with the same CDR3.

V lost 6 bases to trimming and J lost 4 bases; unmatched junction nucleotides: 3. Looked up from germline, CDR1 is SNHLY and CDR2 is FYNNEI. The CDR3 extends over 15 amino acids. Libraries were prepared by immunoSEQ multiplex PCR; TCRdb keeps only in-frame clonotypes and omits some of them. The table has some 43,000 clones, approximately 78% seen once. The TCR originated in a human donor with non-small cell lung cancer who had stable disease on radiotherapy plus ipilimumab. The chain employs TRBV2 and TRBJ2-3; 14 bases are shared with TRBD2. The source material was peripheral blood, sampled from a patient treated with radiotherapy plus ipilimumab. DNA of the CDR3: TGTGCCAGCAGGACTAGCGGGAGGGGTTCAGATACGCAGTATTTT. It specifies CASRTSGRGSDTQYF.